This entry lists 11 T cell receptor beta chains sequenced from one sample in a study of post-analysis software for immune sequencing data. The antigens of these receptors remain unknown. cDNA libraries of TCR beta carried unique molecular identifiers. TCRdb ran MiXCR on the PCR reads and lists one entry per CDR3 protein. The sample lists 650,000 to 900,000 distinct CDR3 sequences, 46% occurring once. Broader study findings: The study found TRBV5-6, TRBV5-1 and TRBV20-1 among four to six TRBV segments more frequent in patients than controls.

Sequenced material: blood. These receptors were taken from a girl aged 10 to 17 with multiple sclerosis.

The CDR3 loop reads CASEWGSSGANVLTF. The CDR3 DNA is TGTGCCAGCGAATGGGGGAGCTCTGGGGCCAACGTCCTGACTTTC. The V call is TRBV6-2 or TRBV6-3, the J call TRBJ2-6; possibly TRBD1 or TRBD2 for D (5 bases each). The V end was cut by 8 bases, the J end by 0 bases, with 11 bases between. The CDR3 is 15 amino acids. The V gene's germline CDR1 is MNHEY and CDR2 SVGEGT.

The chain uses TRBV3-1 and TRBJ2-5; TRBD2 agrees at 7 bases. Germline V gene lookup returns CDR1 LGHDT and CDR2 YNNKEL (reference sequence). The CDR3 contains 16 residues. V lost 1 base and J lost 5; bases outside the gene matches: 10. This chain's CDR3 is CASSQAGGQPGETQYF. DNA for the CDR3: TGTGCCAGCAGCCAAGCGGGAGGCCAACCTGGGGAGACCCAGTACTTC.

The V and J genes are TRBV7-9 and TRBJ2-1; D is uncertain. This CDR3 contains 16 residues. Deletions cut 1 base from V and 3 bases from J, with 13 bases between. Germline loops: CDR1 SEHNR, CDR2 FQNEAQ (reference sequence). DNA of the CDR3: TGTGCCAGCAGCTTAGGGCGCTTTGGAGACTACAATGAGCAGTTCTTC. As protein: CASSLGRFGDYNEQFF.

CDR3 nucleotide sequence: TGTGCCAGCAGTTCTATAGCGGGGGCGAGCTCCTACGAGCAGTACTTC. Translated, it gives CASSSIAGASSYEQYF. The chain recombines TRBV11-1 with TRBJ2-7; 9 bases agree with TRBD2. Germline V gives CDR1 SGHAT, CDR2 FQDESV (reference sequence). This CDR3 has 16 residues. V lost 6 bases, J lost 0 bases, and 9 bases stayed unmatched. The variable domain in full, with the rest retrieved from reference TRBV11-1 and TRBJ2-7, is EAEVAQSPRYKITEKSQAVAFWCDPISGHATLYWYRQILGQGPELLVQFQDESVVDDSQLPKDRFSAERLKGVDSTLKIQPAELGDSAMYLCASSSIAGASSYEQYFGPGTRLTVT.

This clonotype was detected once. Just one base apart from a much larger clone, this may be a read error. This chain joins TRBV29-1 and TRBJ2-3; D is uncertain. The V gene's germline CDR1 is SQVTM and CDR2 ANQGSEA. Trimming removed 2 bases at V and 10 bases at J, with 16 bases between. CDR3 size: 13 residues. The CDR3 loop reads CSVEFSIAGAQYF. The DNA of the CDR3 is TGCAGCGTTGAATTCTCCATCGCAGGCGCGCAGTATTTT.

This clonotype has a handful of counts. The chain employs TRBV12-3 or TRBV12-4 and TRBJ2-7; a possible D gene is TRBD1 (6 bases). Between the trimmed V and J ends, which lost 5 bases and 6 bases, there was a span of 8 bases. The CDR3 covers 11 residues. The CDR3 region is CASSQQGEQYF. Here the CDR3 DNA reads TGTGCCAGCAGTCAACAGGGCGAGCAGTACTTC.

The V call is TRBV10-3, the J call TRBJ1-2; 9 bases agree with TRBD1. CDR3 length: 11 amino acids. In germline, CDR1 is ENHRY, CDR2 SYGVKD. V lost 11 bases, J lost 11 bases, and 9 bases stayed unmatched. DNA of the CDR3: TGTGCCTTCCAATCCGGGACAGGGTACACCTTC. Translating gives CAFQSGTGYTF.

The V gene is TRBV15, the J gene TRBJ2-7; a weak D match, TRBD1 (6 bases). The germline V gene has CDR1 LNHNV and CDR2 YYDKDF (reference sequence). With 1 base removed from V and 1 base from J, the gap between germline ends came to 8 bases. The CDR3 length is 14 residues. Here the CDR3 DNA reads TGTGCCACCAGCAGAGTTGGACAGTCCTACGAGCAGTACTTC. Amino acid sequence: CATSRVGQSYEQYF.

V is TRBV10-3 and J is TRBJ2-1; 15 positions agree with TRBD2. Germline CDR1 and CDR2: ENHRY and SYGVKD. J was trimmed by 7 bases and V by 7 bases; bases with no gene match: 5. The CDR3 has 15 amino acids. The CDR3 loop reads CAITGLAGGPNEQFF. The CDR3 DNA reads as TGTGCCATCACCGGACTAGCGGGAGGGCCTAATGAGCAGTTCTTC.

This chain connects TRBV7-9 to TRBJ2-5; the D gene is possibly TRBD1 (7 bases). Deletions cut 3 bases from V and 4 bases from J, with 15 bases between. The germline V gene encodes CDR1 SEHNR and CDR2 FQNEAQ (reference sequence). The CDR3 extends over 15 amino acids. The CDR3 DNA reads TGTGCCAGCAGCTTCCGGACAGGAGGGGGAGAGACCCAGTACTTC. Protein: CASSFRTGGGETQYF.

Comments on this clonotype: One end of the junction does not line up with germline, which may come from a read error. The chain is built from TRBV12-3 or TRBV12-4 and TRBJ2-1, with a weak D call TRBD2 (6 bases). This CDR3 has 13 residues. The CDR3 reads CASSTGLYNEQYF. CDR3 nucleotide sequence: TGTGCCAGCAGCACGGGACTGTACAATGAGCAGTACTTT.